A single sample is the source of the 8 T cell receptor beta chains below, sequenced in a study of cytomegalovirus exposure and HLA in healthy donors. Sequenced by immunoSEQ multiplex PCR; TCRdb stores in-frame clones only, minus some. The sample contains over 150,000 clones, 65% to 90% of which appear only once. The specimen sequenced was PBMCs. The origin of the receptors is a woman under 40 in good health and CMV-seropositive.

The chain couples TRBV30 to TRBJ1-5; weak D call: TRBD1 (6 bases). The CDR3 extends over 16 amino acids. Germline lookup yields CDR1 GTSNPN and CDR2 SVGIG (reference sequence). With 4 bases removed from V and 5 bases from J, the gap between germline ends came to 21 bases. CDR3 DNA: TGTGCCTGGAATATTCCCGGGACAAAGGAGGATCAGCCCCAGCATTTT. Protein: CAWNIPGTKEDQPQHF. Drawing the rest from reference TRBV30 and TRBJ1-5, the complete variable domain is SQTIHQWPATLVQPVGSPLSLECTVEGTSNPNLYWYRQAAGRGLQLLFYSVGIGQISSEVPQNLSASRPQDRQFILSSKKLLLSDSGFYLCAWNIPGTKEDQPQHFGDGTRLSIL.

The chain joins TRBV27 to TRBJ1-4; tentatively, D is TRBD1 (6 bases). The CDR3 loop spans 13 amino acids. V was shortened by 6 bases and J by 5 bases, with 10 bases between the two germline ends. Germline loops: CDR1 MNHEY, CDR2 SMNVEV (reference sequence). The CDR3 nucleotides are TGTGCCAGCAGACGGCAGGGGAATGAAAAACTGTTTTTT. Encoded protein: CASRRQGNEKLFF.

The genes are TRBV4-1 and TRBJ1-1; D uncertain. V dropped 4 bases and J dropped 1 base, with 4 bases sitting between them. This CDR3 has 12 residues. Germline CDR1 and CDR2: MGHRA and YSYEKL. The CDR3 nucleotides read TGCGCCAGCAGCCTACAGAACACTGAAGCTTTCTTT. It yields the protein CASSLQNTEAFF.

This clone was counted once. The CDR3 region is CASRRQGSDRGYTF. The CDR3 DNA sequence: TGTGCCAGTAGACGACAGGGATCTGATCGTGGCTACACCTTC. V is TRBV19 and J is TRBJ1-2, with 7 bases lining up with TRBD1. Germline V gene lookup returns CDR1 LNHDA and CDR2 SQIVND (reference sequence). The CDR3 is 14 residues long. The junction had 11 bases not matched to a gene; V was cut back by 6 bases and J by 7 bases.

The gene calls are TRBV15 and TRBJ1-3, with 9 bases identical to TRBD1. This CDR3 contains 18 residues. Germline assignment: CDR1 LNHNV and CDR2 YYDKDF (reference sequence). The J segment lost 2 bases and the V segment lost 0 bases, leaving 8 bases of the junction unmatched. For the CDR3, the DNA is TGTGCCACCAGCAGAGATGGGACAGGGCGTCTGGCTGGAAACACCATATATTTT. Translated, it gives CATSRDGTGRLAGNTIYF.

This clone was recorded only once. V and J are TRBV19 and TRBJ1-2; TRBD1 is a possible D gene (5 bases). From germline, CDR1 is LNHDA and CDR2 SQIVND (reference sequence). The V end lost 8 bases, the J end lost 4 bases, and 23 bases lay between the germline ends. The CDR3 spans 16 residues. The CDR3 sequence is CASRESGRGRSYGYTF. The CDR3, as DNA: TGTGCCAGTCGCGAATCGGGGAGGGGAAGGAGCTATGGCTACACCTTC.

This clone was observed a few times. The J gene is TRBJ1-5, the V gene TRBV23-1; D is unresolved. Being an ORF, TRBV23-1 has a function that is uncertain. This CDR3 is built from 12 residues. CDR3 protein: CAAVSEGQPQHF. In DNA, the CDR3 is TGCGCAGCAGTAAGTGAGGGTCAGCCCCAGCATTTT.

A single count supports this clone. The DNA of the CDR3 is TGTGCCAGCAGCTTTCCGGGACAGGCCTACGAGCAGTACTTC. Translating gives CASSFPGQAYEQYF. The rearrangement uses TRBV7-9 and TRBJ2-7; TRBD1 agrees at 8 bases. The V gene end was trimmed by 3 bases and the J gene end by 2 bases; junction bases not matched to a gene: 3. The CDR3 extends over 14 amino acids. Germline V gene lookup returns CDR1 SEHNR and CDR2 FQNEAQ (reference sequence).